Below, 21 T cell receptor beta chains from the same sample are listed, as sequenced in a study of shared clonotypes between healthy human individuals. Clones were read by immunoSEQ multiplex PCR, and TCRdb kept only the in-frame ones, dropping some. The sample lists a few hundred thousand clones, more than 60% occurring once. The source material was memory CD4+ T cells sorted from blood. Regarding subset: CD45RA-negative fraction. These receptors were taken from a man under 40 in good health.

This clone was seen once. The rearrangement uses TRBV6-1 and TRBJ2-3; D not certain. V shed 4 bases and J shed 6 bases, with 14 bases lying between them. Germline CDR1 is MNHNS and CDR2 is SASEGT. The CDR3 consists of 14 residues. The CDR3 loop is CASSAIPSSDTQYF. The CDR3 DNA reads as TGTGCCAGCAGTGCCATACCCTCCAGCGATACGCAGTATTTT.

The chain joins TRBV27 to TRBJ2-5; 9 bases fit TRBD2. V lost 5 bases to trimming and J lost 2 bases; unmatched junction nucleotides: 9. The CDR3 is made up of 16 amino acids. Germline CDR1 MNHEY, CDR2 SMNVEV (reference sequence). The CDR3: CASSPLLAGRQETQYF. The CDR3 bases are TGTGCCAGCAGTCCACTACTAGCGGGCCGACAAGAGACCCAGTACTTC.

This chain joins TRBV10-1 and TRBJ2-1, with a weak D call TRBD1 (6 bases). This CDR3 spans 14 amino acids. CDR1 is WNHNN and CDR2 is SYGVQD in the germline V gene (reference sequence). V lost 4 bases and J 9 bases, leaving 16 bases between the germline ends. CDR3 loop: CASSGFQGGIEQFF. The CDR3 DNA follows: TGCGCCAGCAGTGGGTTTCAAGGGGGTATTGAGCAGTTCTTC.

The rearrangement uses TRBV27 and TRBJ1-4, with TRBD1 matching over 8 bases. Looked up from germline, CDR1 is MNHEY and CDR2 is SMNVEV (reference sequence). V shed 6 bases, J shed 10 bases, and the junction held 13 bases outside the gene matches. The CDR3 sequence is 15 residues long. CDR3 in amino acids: CASSRDWTGSGKLFF. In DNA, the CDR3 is TGTGCCAGCAGCCGCGACTGGACAGGGAGTGGAAAACTGTTTTTT.

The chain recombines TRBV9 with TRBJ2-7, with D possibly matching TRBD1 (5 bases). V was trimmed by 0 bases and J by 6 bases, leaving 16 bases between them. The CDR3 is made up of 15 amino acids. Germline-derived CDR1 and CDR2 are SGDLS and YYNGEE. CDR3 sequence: CASSVEGWAKGEQYF. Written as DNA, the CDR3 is TGTGCCAGCAGCGTAGAGGGGTGGGCAAAAGGCGAGCAGTACTTC.

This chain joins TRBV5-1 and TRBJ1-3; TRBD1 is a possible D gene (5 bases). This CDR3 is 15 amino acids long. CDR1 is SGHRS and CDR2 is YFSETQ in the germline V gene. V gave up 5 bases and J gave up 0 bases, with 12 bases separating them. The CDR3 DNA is TGCGCCAGCAGTGTGGGGGGGATCTCTGGAAACACCATATATTTT. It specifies CASSVGGISGNTIYF. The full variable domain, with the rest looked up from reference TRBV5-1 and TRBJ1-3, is KAGVTQTPRYLIKTRGQQVTLSCSPISGHRSVSWYQQTPGQGLQFLFEYFSETQRNKGNFPGRFSGRQFSNSRSEMNVSTLELGDSALYLCASSVGGISGNTIYFGEGSWLTVV.

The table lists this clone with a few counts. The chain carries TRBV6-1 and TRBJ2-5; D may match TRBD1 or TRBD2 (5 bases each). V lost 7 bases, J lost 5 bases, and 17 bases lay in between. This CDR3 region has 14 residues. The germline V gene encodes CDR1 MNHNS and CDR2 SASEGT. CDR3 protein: CASTERGRGETQYF. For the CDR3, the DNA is TGTGCCAGCACCGAACGGGGCAGAGGGGAGACCCAGTACTTC.

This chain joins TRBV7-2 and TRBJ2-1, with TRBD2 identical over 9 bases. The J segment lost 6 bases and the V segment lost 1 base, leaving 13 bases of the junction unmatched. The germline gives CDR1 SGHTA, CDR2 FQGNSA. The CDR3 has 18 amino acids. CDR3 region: CASSLVLSASGNFNEQFF. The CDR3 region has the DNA TGTGCCAGCAGCTTAGTCCTCTCGGCTAGCGGGAACTTCAATGAGCAGTTCTTC.

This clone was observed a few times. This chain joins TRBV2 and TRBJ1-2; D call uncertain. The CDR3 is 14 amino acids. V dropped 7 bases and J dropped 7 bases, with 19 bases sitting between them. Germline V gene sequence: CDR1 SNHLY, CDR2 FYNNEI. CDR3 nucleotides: TGTGCCAGCAAGGTCCGCGAGCAGGCATCTGGCTACACCTTC. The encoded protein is CASKVREQASGYTF.

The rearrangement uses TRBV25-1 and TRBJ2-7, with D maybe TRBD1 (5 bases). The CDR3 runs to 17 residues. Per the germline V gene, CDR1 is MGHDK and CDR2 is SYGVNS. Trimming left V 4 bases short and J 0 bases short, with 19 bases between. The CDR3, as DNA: TGTGCCAGCAGTGGGCCATACAGAACCGACAGCTCCTACGAGCAGTACTTC. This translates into CASSGPYRTDSSYEQYF.

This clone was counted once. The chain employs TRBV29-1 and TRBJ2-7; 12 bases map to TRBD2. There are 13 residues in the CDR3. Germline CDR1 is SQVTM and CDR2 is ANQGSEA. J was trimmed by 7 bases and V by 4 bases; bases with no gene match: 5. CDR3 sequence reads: CSVATSGSREQYF. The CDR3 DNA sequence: TGCAGCGTTGCGACTAGCGGGAGTCGTGAGCAGTACTTC.

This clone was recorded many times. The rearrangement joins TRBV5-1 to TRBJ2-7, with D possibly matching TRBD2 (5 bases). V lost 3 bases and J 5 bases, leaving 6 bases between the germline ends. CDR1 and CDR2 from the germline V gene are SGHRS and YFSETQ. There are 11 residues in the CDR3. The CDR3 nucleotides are TGCGCCAGCAGCTCGGGGAACGAGCAGTACTTC. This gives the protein CASSSGNEQYF.

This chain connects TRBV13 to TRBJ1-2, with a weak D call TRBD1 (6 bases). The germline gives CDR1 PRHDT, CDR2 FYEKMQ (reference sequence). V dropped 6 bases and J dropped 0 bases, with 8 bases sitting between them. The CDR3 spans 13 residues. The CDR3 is CASRGAANYGYTF. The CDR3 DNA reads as TGTGCCAGCAGGGGGGCAGCTAACTATGGCTACACCTTC. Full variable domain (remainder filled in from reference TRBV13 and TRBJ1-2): AAGVIQSPRHLIKEKRETATLKCYPIPRHDTVYWYQQGPGQDPQFLISFYEKMQSDKGSIPDRFSAQQFSDYHSELNMSSLELGDSALYFCASRGAANYGYTFGSGTRLTVV.

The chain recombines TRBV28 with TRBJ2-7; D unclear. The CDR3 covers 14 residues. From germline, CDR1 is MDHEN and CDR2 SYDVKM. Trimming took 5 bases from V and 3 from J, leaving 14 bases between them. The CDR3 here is CASSPRLGFYEQYF. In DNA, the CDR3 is TGTGCCAGCAGTCCACGTCTGGGTTTCTACGAGCAGTACTTC.

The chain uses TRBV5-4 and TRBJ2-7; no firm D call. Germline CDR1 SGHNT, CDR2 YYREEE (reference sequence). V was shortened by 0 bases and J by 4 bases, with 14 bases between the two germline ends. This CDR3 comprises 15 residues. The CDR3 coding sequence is TGTGCCAGCAGCTTGGCCGCGGACGCAATATACGAGCAGTACTTC. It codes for CASSLAADAIYEQYF.

DNA of the CDR3: TGTGCCAGCAGCTTGACAGGGAGCAATCAGCCCCAGCATTTT. Translation gives CASSLTGSNQPQHF. This sequence joins TRBV7-2 and TRBJ1-5; 7 bases agree with TRBD1. There are 14 residues in the CDR3. With 3 bases clipped from V and 1 base from J, the junction kept 0 bases outside the gene matches. Germline V CDR1 and CDR2: SGHTA, FQGNSA. The whole variable domain, filled in from reference TRBV7-2 and TRBJ1-5, reads GAGVSQSPSNKVTEKGKDVELRCDPISGHTALYWYRQSLGQGLEFLIYFQGNSAPDKSGLPSDRFSAERTGGSVSTLTIQRTQQEDSAVYLCASSLTGSNQPQHFGDGTRLSIL.

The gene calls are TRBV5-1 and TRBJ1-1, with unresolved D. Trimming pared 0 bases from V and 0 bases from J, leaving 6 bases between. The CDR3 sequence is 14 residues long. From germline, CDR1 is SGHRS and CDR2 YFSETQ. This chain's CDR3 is CASSLAGMNTEAFF. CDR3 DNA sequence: TGCGCCAGCAGCTTGGCAGGAATGAACACTGAAGCTTTCTTT.

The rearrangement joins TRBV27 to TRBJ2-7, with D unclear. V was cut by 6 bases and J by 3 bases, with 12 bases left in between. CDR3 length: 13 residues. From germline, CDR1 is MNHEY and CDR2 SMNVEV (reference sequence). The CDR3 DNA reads TGTGCCAGCAGACTCCAGGTGGGCTACGAGCAGTACTTC. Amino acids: CASRLQVGYEQYF.

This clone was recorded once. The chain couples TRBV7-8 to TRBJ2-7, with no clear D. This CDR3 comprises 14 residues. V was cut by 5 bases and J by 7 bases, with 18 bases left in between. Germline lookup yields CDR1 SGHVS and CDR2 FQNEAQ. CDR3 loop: CASSDRDGIREQYF. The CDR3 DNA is TGTGCCAGCAGCGATAGGGATGGGATAAGGGAGCAGTACTTC.

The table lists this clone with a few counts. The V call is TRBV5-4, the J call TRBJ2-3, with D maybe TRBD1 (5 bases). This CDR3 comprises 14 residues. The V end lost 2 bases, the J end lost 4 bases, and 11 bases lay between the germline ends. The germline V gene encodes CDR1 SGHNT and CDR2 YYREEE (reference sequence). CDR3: CASSFRQGSDTQYF. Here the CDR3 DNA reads TGTGCCAGCAGCTTTAGGCAGGGATCAGATACGCAGTATTTT.

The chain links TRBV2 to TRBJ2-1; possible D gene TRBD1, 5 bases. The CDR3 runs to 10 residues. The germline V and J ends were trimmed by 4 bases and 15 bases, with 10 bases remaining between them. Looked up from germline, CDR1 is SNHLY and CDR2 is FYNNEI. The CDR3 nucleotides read TGTGCCAGCAGTGTCCGCAGGGTGTTCTTC. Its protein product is CASSVRRVFF.